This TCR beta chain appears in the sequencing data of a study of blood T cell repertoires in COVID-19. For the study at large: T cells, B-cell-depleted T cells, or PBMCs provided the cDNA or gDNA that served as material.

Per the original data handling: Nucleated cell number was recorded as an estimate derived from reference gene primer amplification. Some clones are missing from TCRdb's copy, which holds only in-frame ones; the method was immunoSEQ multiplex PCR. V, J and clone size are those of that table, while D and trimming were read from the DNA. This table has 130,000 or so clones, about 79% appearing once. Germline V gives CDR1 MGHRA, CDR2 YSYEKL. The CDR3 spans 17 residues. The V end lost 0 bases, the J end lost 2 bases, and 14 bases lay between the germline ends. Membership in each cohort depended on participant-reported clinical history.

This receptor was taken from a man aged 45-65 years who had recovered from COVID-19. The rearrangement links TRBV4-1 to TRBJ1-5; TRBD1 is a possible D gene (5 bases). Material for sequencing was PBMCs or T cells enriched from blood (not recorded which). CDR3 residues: CASSQEKWDWGNQPQHF. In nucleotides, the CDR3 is TGCGCCAGCAGCCAAGAAAAATGGGACTGGGGCAATCAGCCCCAGCATTTT.